The 30 T cell receptor beta chains in this list originate from one sample, sequenced in a study of T cell responses to AZD1222 COVID-19 vaccine. Produced via immunoSEQ multiplex PCR; TCRdb's table is partial and in-frame only. The sample yields some 150,000 clones, around 91% seen once. Here the sequenced sample was peripheral blood, taken on day 0 of AZD1222 vaccination. Receptors originate from an adult in good health.

The J gene is TRBJ1-6, the V gene TRBV19, with D perhaps TRBD1 (5 bases). The germline V gene encodes CDR1 LNHDA and CDR2 SQIVND (reference sequence). The V end lost 3 bases, the J end lost 7 bases, and 13 bases lay between the germline ends. The CDR3 is 15 residues long. CDR3 residues: CASSMAGTGNSPLHF. CDR3 in DNA: TGTGCCAGTAGTATGGCTGGGACGGGAAATTCACCCCTCCACTTT.

The V and J genes are TRBV3-1 (or the pseudogene TRBV3-2) and TRBJ2-2, with D perhaps TRBD2 (6 bases). The germline gives CDR1 LGHDT, CDR2 YNNKEL (reference sequence). The CDR3 has 14 residues. The V end lost 3 bases, the J end lost 4 bases, and 9 bases lay between the germline ends. The CDR3 nucleotides read TGTGCCAGCAGCCAGGGGAGGTCCACCGGGGAGCTGTTTTTT. Translated, it gives CASSQGRSTGELFF.

The V and J genes are TRBV5-1 and TRBJ2-3; TRBD2 matches at 9 bases. CDR3 length: 17 amino acids. Germline V gene lookup returns CDR1 SGHRS and CDR2 YFSETQ. V trimming: 0 bases; J trimming: 2 bases; junction bases outside the gene matches: 7. DNA of the CDR3: TGCGCCAGCAGCTTGGGGGCGACTAGCGGACCCACAGATACGCAGTATTTT. Protein: CASSLGATSGPTDTQYF.

The chain has TRBV30 and TRBJ1-3, with a tentative D call TRBD1 (5 bases). Germline V gene data show CDR1 as GTSNPN and CDR2 as SVGIG (reference sequence). The CDR3 is 17 amino acids. The CDR3, as DNA: TGTGCGACAAGACGGGGACCCTTAAGAGCCTCTGGAAACACCATATATTTT. The encoded protein is CATRRGPLRASGNTIYF.

This chain joins TRBV19 and TRBJ1-5, with unresolved D. CDR1 and CDR2 (germline): LNHDA, SQIVND (reference sequence). The CDR3 has 14 residues. Trimming cost V 5 bases and J 7 bases, with 15 bases left between them. DNA of the CDR3: TGTGCCAGTAGTCCACCAGAAGGAAGGCAGCCCCAGCATTTT. This encodes CASSPPEGRQPQHF.

This chain connects TRBV14 to TRBJ2-1; 10 nucleotides match TRBD2. Germline V CDR1 and CDR2: SGHDN, FVKESK. This CDR3 contains 17 residues. V shed 0 bases, J shed 2 bases, and the junction held 4 bases outside the gene matches. The CDR3, as DNA: TGTGCCAGCAGCCAAGATTTAGCGGGGGGCCCCTACAATGAGCAGTTCTTC. Its protein product is CASSQDLAGGPYNEQFF.

J is TRBJ1-1 and V is TRBV19; no clear D. Trimming took 5 bases from V and 5 from J, leaving 9 bases between them. Germline values: CDR1 LNHDA, CDR2 SQIVND (reference sequence). The length of the CDR3 is 12 residues. The CDR3 nucleotides read TGTGCCAGTAGTGGTCGTGGGACTGAAGCTTTCTTT. Its translation: CASSGRGTEAFF.

This chain links TRBV18 with TRBJ1-1; TRBD1 matches at 8 bases. V lost 2 bases to trimming and J lost 3 bases; unmatched junction nucleotides: 5. The CDR3 consists of 15 residues. Germline assignment: CDR1 KGHSH and CDR2 LQKENI. The chain's CDR3 is CASSPGQGRDTEAFF. The CDR3, as DNA: TGTGCCAGCTCACCAGGACAGGGAAGGGACACTGAAGCTTTCTTT.

The chain is built from TRBV13 and TRBJ1-2, with D unclear. The germline CDR1 and CDR2 sequences are PRHDT and FYEKMQ (reference sequence). Trimming shortened V by 5 bases and J by 2 bases, and 15 bases separated the two germline ends. The CDR3 runs to 15 residues. This CDR3 is CASSPPVRYNYGYTF. The CDR3 coding sequence is TGTGCCAGCAGCCCACCAGTACGCTACAACTATGGCTACACCTTC. The complete variable domain, with remaining parts taken from reference TRBV13 and TRBJ1-2, reads AAGVIQSPRHLIKEKRETATLKCYPIPRHDTVYWYQQGPGQDPQFLISFYEKMQSDKGSIPDRFSAQQFSDYHSELNMSSLELGDSALYFCASSPPVRYNYGYTFGSGTRLTVV.

The V call is TRBV4-1, the J call TRBJ1-2, with 8 bases fitting TRBD1. The CDR3 covers 14 residues. J gave up 8 bases and V 5 bases, and 10 bases lay outside the gene matches. Germline V lookup: CDR1 MGHRA, CDR2 YSYEKL. The CDR3 DNA reads TGCGCCAGCAGCTTCACTCAGGGGGCTGACGGCTACACCTTC. It specifies CASSFTQGADGYTF.

V is TRBV6-2 or TRBV6-3 and J is TRBJ2-2, with no clear D. This CDR3 is built from 15 residues. Between the trimmed V and J ends, which lost 3 bases and 4 bases, there was a span of 12 bases. Germline CDR1 is MNHEY and CDR2 is SVGEGT. The chain's CDR3 is CASSYALGSTGELFF. DNA of the CDR3: TGTGCCAGCAGTTATGCCCTCGGTAGCACCGGGGAGCTGTTTTTT.

The chain uses TRBV6-5 and TRBJ2-1; 7 nucleotides line up with TRBD2. CDR3 length equals 13 residues. Germline loops: CDR1 MNHEY, CDR2 SVGAGI. With V trimmed by 8 bases and J by 6 bases, 7 bases remained unmatched. CDR3 loop: CASAAGAANEQFF. In DNA form, the CDR3 reads TGTGCCAGCGCGGCGGGAGCGGCCAATGAGCAGTTCTTC.

Points on this clone: Within the sample, other DNA sequences also encode this same CDR3. V and J are TRBV5-4 and TRBJ1-2; a possible D gene is TRBD1 (5 bases). Germline CDR1 SGHNT, CDR2 YYREEE (reference sequence). Trimming stripped 0 bases from V and 2 bases from J, with 8 bases between. The CDR3 has 14 amino acids. The CDR3 sequence: CASSLGGANYGYTF. CDR3 sequence (DNA): TGTGCCAGCAGCTTGGGAGGGGCGAACTATGGCTACACCTTC.

The chain links TRBV18 to TRBJ2-2; tentatively, D is TRBD1 (5 bases). The CDR3 sequence is 17 residues long. Germline-derived CDR1 and CDR2 are KGHSH and LQKENI. V dropped 3 bases and J dropped 0 bases, with 14 bases sitting between them. CDR3: CASSPSRQRANTGELFF. CDR3 in DNA: TGTGCCAGCTCACCCAGCAGACAGCGCGCGAACACCGGGGAGCTGTTTTTT.

The rearrangement uses TRBV28 and TRBJ1-5, with a possible D match to TRBD1 (5 bases). Trimming stripped 3 bases from V and 2 bases from J, with 17 bases between. CDR1 is MDHEN and CDR2 is SYDVKM in the germline V gene. This CDR3 has 17 residues. CDR3 protein: CASSFSGFRVGNQPQHF. The CDR3, as DNA: TGTGCCAGCAGTTTTTCTGGTTTCAGGGTCGGCAATCAGCCCCAGCATTTT. Together with reference TRBV28 and TRBJ1-5, the CDR3 gives the full variable domain: DVKVTQSSRYLVKRTGEKVFLECVQDMDHENMFWYRQDPGLGLRLIYFSYDVKMKEKGDIPEGYSVSREKKERFSLILESASTNQTSMYLCASSFSGFRVGNQPQHFGDGTRLSIL.

The chain joins TRBV19 to TRBJ1-5; D is unclear. The CDR3 has 14 residues. The germline V and J ends were trimmed by 1 base and 3 bases, with 7 bases remaining between them. In germline, CDR1 is LNHDA, CDR2 SQIVND (reference sequence). The CDR3 loop reads CASSIVRYNQPQHF. Here the CDR3 DNA reads TGTGCCAGTAGTATAGTCAGGTACAATCAGCCCCAGCATTTT.

The V gene is TRBV20-1, the J gene TRBJ2-7; D gene ambiguous. The CDR3 is 11 amino acids. V shed 7 bases and J shed 5 bases, with 12 bases lying between them. Per the germline V gene, CDR1 is DFQATT and CDR2 is SNEGSKA (reference sequence). Written as DNA, the CDR3 is TGCAGTGTTGGGTTGTTCAACGAGCAGTACTTC. As protein: CSVGLFNEQYF.

The V and J genes are TRBV7-2 and TRBJ1-6; D not resolved. Trimming shortened V by 5 bases and J by 0 bases, and 8 bases separated the two germline ends. Germline V gene lookup returns CDR1 SGHTA and CDR2 FQGNSA. The CDR3 runs 15 residues. CDR3 protein: CASSRHASYNSPLHF. The DNA of the CDR3 is TGTGCCAGCAGCAGACATGCCTCCTATAATTCACCCCTCCACTTT.

V and J are TRBV28 and TRBJ2-5; 11 nucleotides match TRBD2. V gave up 8 bases and J gave up 1 base; unmatched junction bases: 6. This CDR3 contains 15 residues. CDR1 MDHEN and CDR2 SYDVKM come from the germline V gene. CDR3 DNA sequence: TGTGCCAGCGCTATAGCGGGAGGGACCCAAGAGACCCAGTACTTC. This translates into CASAIAGGTQETQYF.

V gene TRBV25-1 combines with J gene TRBJ2-1; 10 bases line up with TRBD1. Germline V gene data show CDR1 as MGHDK and CDR2 as SYGVNS. The CDR3 has 17 residues. The V gene end was trimmed by 0 bases and the J gene end by 5 bases; junction bases not matched to a gene: 7. CDR3 nucleotide sequence: TGTGCCAGCAGTGAATATGCCTGGGACAGGGGACACAATGAGCAGTTCTTC. Protein sequence: CASSEYAWDRGHNEQFF.

This clone was counted a single time. V usage is TRBV2 and J usage is TRBJ1-2, with a weak D call TRBD1 (5 bases). This CDR3 has 13 residues. V lost 6 bases and J 1 base, leaving 9 bases between the germline ends. Per germline, CDR1 SNHLY and CDR2 FYNNEI. DNA for the CDR3: TGTGCCAGCAGCGGGACGGATAACTATGGCTACACCTTC. Translating it yields CASSGTDNYGYTF.

The chain links TRBV2 to TRBJ2-5, with TRBD2 matching 12 bases. Germline V gives CDR1 SNHLY, CDR2 FYNNEI. The CDR3 extends over 14 amino acids. With 6 bases clipped from V and 7 bases from J, the junction kept 6 bases outside the gene matches. CDR3 DNA: TGTGCCAGCAGGACTAGCGGGAGTTGGGGGACCCAGTACTTC. Protein product: CASRTSGSWGTQYF.

This clone was seen many times. The chain couples TRBV3-1 (or the pseudogene TRBV3-2) to TRBJ1-1; D remains ambiguous. V gave up 0 bases and J gave up 11 bases, with 10 bases separating them. Germline V CDR1 and CDR2: LGHDT, YNNKEL (reference sequence). The CDR3 totals 12 residues. In nucleotides, the CDR3 is TGTGCCAGCAGCCAAGACGGGCGTAAGGCTTTCTTT. This sequence encodes CASSQDGRKAFF.

This chain connects TRBV19 to TRBJ2-3, with D unresolved. Between the trimmed V and J ends, which lost 3 bases and 0 bases, there was a span of 4 bases. The CDR3 sequence is 13 residues long. Germline V CDR1 and CDR2: LNHDA, SQIVND (reference sequence). The CDR3 nucleotides read TGTGCCAGTAGTATGTACAGCACAGATACGCAGTATTTT. Amino acid sequence: CASSMYSTDTQYF.

J is TRBJ1-1 and V is TRBV28, with D unresolved. This CDR3 comprises 15 residues. V was cut by 5 bases and J by 1 base, with 14 bases left in between. Germline V gene data show CDR1 as MDHEN and CDR2 as SYDVKM. The CDR3 region is CASSPADRGNTEAFF. CDR3 nucleotide sequence: TGTGCCAGCAGTCCCGCCGACCGGGGGAACACTGAAGCTTTCTTT. The full variable domain, rest sourced from reference TRBV28 and TRBJ1-1, is DVKVTQSSRYLVKRTGEKVFLECVQDMDHENMFWYRQDPGLGLRLIYFSYDVKMKEKGDIPEGYSVSREKKERFSLILESASTNQTSMYLCASSPADRGNTEAFFGQGTRLTVV.

The chain recombines TRBV2 with TRBJ2-5; D possibly corresponds to TRBD2 (5 bases). The CDR3 runs to 13 residues. Germline V gene data show CDR1 as SNHLY and CDR2 as FYNNEI. Deletions cut 8 bases from V and 1 base from J, with 11 bases between. As DNA, the CDR3 is TGTGCCAGCTGGAATAGCGCCCAAGAGACCCAGTACTTC. It yields the protein CASWNSAQETQYF.

The chain is built from TRBV23-1 and TRBJ1-5; D is undetermined. TRBV23-1 is flagged as an ORF with uncertain function. V was pared by 0 bases and J by 0 bases, with 12 bases between. The CDR3 is 17 residues long. The CDR3 sequence is CASSQSEGSSSNQPQHF. In DNA form, the CDR3 reads TGCGCCAGCAGTCAATCTGAAGGGAGTAGTAGCAATCAGCCCCAGCATTTT.

This rearrangement joins TRBV7-9 to TRBJ2-1, with D perhaps being TRBD1 or TRBD2 (6 bases each). There are 15 residues in the CDR3. Germline V gene lookup returns CDR1 SEHNR and CDR2 FQNEAQ (reference sequence). V was trimmed by 4 bases and J by 7 bases, leaving 17 bases between them. CDR3 bases: TGTGCCAGCAGCTCGCCCCGGGGGCGCTTGAATGAGCAGTTCTTC. Translating it yields CASSSPRGRLNEQFF.

Here the CDR3 DNA reads TGTGCCAGCAGCCTACAAGGGGCTGTTACGCAGTATTTT. It specifies CASSLQGAVTQYF. This chain uses TRBV11-2 with TRBJ2-3; tentative D call: TRBD1 (5 bases). Germline V gene data show CDR1 as SGHAT and CDR2 as FQNNGV. The CDR3 runs to 13 residues. V lost 5 bases and J 8 bases, leaving 14 bases between the germline ends.

The chain is built from TRBV28 and TRBJ2-7, with 14 bases identical to TRBD2. This CDR3 is 18 amino acids long. Per the germline V gene, CDR1 is MDHEN and CDR2 is SYDVKM. The V segment lost 3 bases and the J segment 1 base; nucleotides outside the gene matches: 8. The CDR3 here is CASSLTGTSGRLSYEQYF. The DNA for the CDR3 is TGTGCCAGCAGTTTGACCGGGACTAGCGGGAGATTATCCTACGAGCAGTACTTC.